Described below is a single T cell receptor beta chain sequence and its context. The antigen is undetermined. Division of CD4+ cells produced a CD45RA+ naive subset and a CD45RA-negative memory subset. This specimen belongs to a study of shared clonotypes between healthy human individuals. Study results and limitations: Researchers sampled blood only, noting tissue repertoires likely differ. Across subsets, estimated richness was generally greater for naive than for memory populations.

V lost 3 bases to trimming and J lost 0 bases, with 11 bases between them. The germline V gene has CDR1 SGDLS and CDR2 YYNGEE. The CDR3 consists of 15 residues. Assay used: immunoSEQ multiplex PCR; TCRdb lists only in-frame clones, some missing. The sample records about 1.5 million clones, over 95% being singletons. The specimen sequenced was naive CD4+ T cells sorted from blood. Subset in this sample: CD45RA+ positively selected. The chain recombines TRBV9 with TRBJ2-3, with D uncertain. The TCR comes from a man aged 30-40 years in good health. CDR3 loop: CASSALPDSTDTQYF. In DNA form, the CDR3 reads TGTGCCAGCAGCGCCCTTCCCGACAGCACAGATACGCAGTATTTT.